The 20 T cell receptor beta chains below all came from one sample that was sequenced in a study of cytomegalovirus exposure and HLA in healthy donors (dated by TCRdb to about 2017). Library creation used the immunoSEQ multiplex PCR assay. A mixture of 60 forward primers for TCR Vbeta segments and 13 reverse primers for TCR Jbeta segments was used in the multiplex PCR. Entries here come from immuneACCESS through TCRdb and include only in-frame sequences with V and J called. Some clones fail to appear in such tables; in the studies checked, an unresolved V gene covers under half of the shortfall, and the cause of the remainder is unknown. The sample includes 150,000 to 200,000 clones, with around two thirds observed a single time. The ten most abundant clones make up about 2.9% of the sample. Specimen: PBMCs. The receptors come from a man aged 40-50 years in good health and CMV-seronegative.

The chain employs TRBV11-1 and TRBJ1-2, with D perhaps matching TRBD1 (5 bases). The CDR3 is 15 residues long. Trimming shortened V by 5 bases and J by 7 bases, and 20 bases separated the two germline ends. CDR1 SGHAT and CDR2 FQDESV come from the germline V gene (reference sequence). CDR3: CASSQGADRDSGYTF. For the CDR3, the DNA is TGTGCCAGCAGCCAAGGGGCAGACAGAGACTCTGGCTACACCTTC.

The rearrangement uses TRBV9 and TRBJ2-3; 9 bases line up with TRBD2. CDR1 is SGDLS and CDR2 is YYNGEE in the germline V gene. The trim removed 7 bases at V and 2 bases at J, leaving 5 bases unmatched. The CDR3 is 14 residues long. CDR3 residues: CASGLARNTDTQYF. CDR3 nucleotides: TGTGCCAGCGGACTAGCGAGAAACACAGATACGCAGTATTTT. The variable domain in full, with the rest retrieved from reference TRBV9 and TRBJ2-3, is DSGVTQTPKHLITATGQRVTLRCSPRSGDLSVYWYQQSLDQGLQFLIQYYNGEERAKGNILERFSAQQFPDLHSELNLSSLELGDSALYFCASGLARNTDTQYFGPGTRLTVL.

The rearrangement links TRBV11-2 to TRBJ2-2; D ambiguous. Germline V gives CDR1 SGHAT, CDR2 FQNNGV. V lost 8 bases to trimming and J lost 2 bases, with 9 bases between them. The CDR3 totals 13 residues. The CDR3 reads CASFSLNTGELFF. The CDR3 coding sequence is TGTGCCAGCTTTAGTCTCAACACCGGGGAGCTGTTTTTT.

In this sample, this clone turned up a few times. CDR3 sequence: CASGLFRPSNQPQHF. The CDR3 DNA reads TGTGCCAGCGGACTTTTCCGTCCCAGCAATCAGCCCCAGCATTTT. This rearrangement joins TRBV6-6 to TRBJ1-5; D is ambiguous. V was shortened by 8 bases and J by 1 base, with 15 bases between the two germline ends. Germline lookup yields CDR1 MNHNY and CDR2 SVGAGI (reference sequence). The CDR3 is made up of 15 amino acids.

Here the CDR3 reads CSVYGTSGTNEQYF. CDR3 nucleotide sequence: TGCAGCGTTTACGGGACTAGCGGTACCAACGAGCAGTACTTC. V usage is TRBV29-1 and J usage is TRBJ2-7; 11 nucleotides agree with TRBD2. The junction had 8 bases not matched to a gene; V was cut back by 5 bases and J by 5 bases. Germline CDR1 and CDR2: SQVTM and ANQGSEA. CDR3 size: 14 residues.

The chain links TRBV5-4 to TRBJ1-2; 10 bases align to TRBD1. This CDR3 has 15 amino acids. Germline assignment: CDR1 SGHNT and CDR2 YYREEE (reference sequence). J was trimmed by 8 bases and V by 2 bases; bases with no gene match: 9. CDR3 nucleotide sequence: TGTGCCAGCAGCTTAACGACAGGGGGCGCGGGGGGCTACACCTTC. It encodes CASSLTTGGAGGYTF.

The rearrangement uses TRBV5-1 and TRBJ2-5; 7 bases fit TRBD1. The J call may be wrong; the DNA end is better matched by TRBJ2-7. This CDR3 region has 15 residues. Germline CDR1 and CDR2: SGHRS and YFSETQ. The CDR3 is CASSLAYEGAYEQYF. The CDR3 DNA is TGCGCCAGCAGCTTGGCCTACGAGGGGGCATACGAGCAGTACTTC.

V usage is TRBV9 and J usage is TRBJ2-7, with 8 positions matching TRBD2. The CDR3 length is 16 residues. V was pared by 3 bases and J by 3 bases, with 11 bases of the junction left unmatched. CDR1 SGDLS and CDR2 YYNGEE come from the germline V gene. CDR3 DNA: TGTGCCAGCAGCGCCCGGGGGGGTGCCCGGAACTACGAGCAGTACTTC. It codes for CASSARGGARNYEQYF. Looking up the rest from reference TRBV9 and TRBJ2-7 gives the full variable domain: DSGVTQTPKHLITATGQRVTLRCSPRSGDLSVYWYQQSLDQGLQFLIQYYNGEERAKGNILERFSAQQFPDLHSELNLSSLELGDSALYFCASSARGGARNYEQYFGPGTRLTVT.

In this sample, this clone turned up a few times. The chain is built from TRBV10-3 and TRBJ2-3; TRBD1 matches at 8 bases. After removal of 10 bases from V and 0 bases from J, the junction contained 9 bases not matched to a gene. CDR1 ENHRY and CDR2 SYGVKD come from the germline V gene. This CDR3 region has 15 residues. In nucleotides, the CDR3 is TGTGCCACCAGGGGGCATTCAGGGAGCACAGATACGCAGTATTTT. Translating it yields CATRGHSGSTDTQYF.

The V and J genes are TRBV19 and TRBJ1-3; 7 bases agree with TRBD1. The V and J ends lost 9 bases and 0 bases, in that order; junction bases with no gene match: 5. The CDR3 has 14 amino acids. Germline CDR1 and CDR2: LNHDA and SQIVND (reference sequence). DNA for the CDR3: TGTGCCAGCCAGGGACAGACCTCTGGAAACACCATATATTTT. Translation gives CASQGQTSGNTIYF.

The J gene is TRBJ2-7, the V gene TRBV29-1; TRBD1 matches at 9 bases. This CDR3 contains 15 residues. The V segment lost 3 bases and the J segment 2 bases; nucleotides outside the gene matches: 8. CDR1 is SQVTM, CDR2 ANQGSEA, per germline. The CDR3 sequence is CSVDPGQGPPYEQYF. The DNA of the CDR3 is TGCAGCGTTGACCCGGGACAGGGCCCCCCCTACGAGCAGTACTTC.

The V call is TRBV9, the J call TRBJ2-1, with 8 positions matching TRBD2. Germline lookup yields CDR1 SGDLS and CDR2 YYNGEE. J gave up 3 bases and V 3 bases, and 5 bases lay outside the gene matches. The length of the CDR3 is 15 residues. CDR3 in DNA: TGTGCCAGCAGCGAACTGAGCGGGAGCTACAATGAGCAGTTCTTC. This gives the protein CASSELSGSYNEQFF. The full variable domain, completed using reference TRBV9 and TRBJ2-1, is DSGVTQTPKHLITATGQRVTLRCSPRSGDLSVYWYQQSLDQGLQFLIQYYNGEERAKGNILERFSAQQFPDLHSELNLSSLELGDSALYFCASSELSGSYNEQFFGPGTRLTVL.

The chain carries TRBV15 and TRBJ2-7; 13 bases map to TRBD2. Losses at the gene ends were 5 bases for V and 7 bases for J; bases not matched to a gene: 14. Germline V gene lookup returns CDR1 LNHNV and CDR2 YYDKDF (reference sequence). The CDR3 is made up of 17 amino acids. Written as DNA, the CDR3 is TGTGCCACCAGCTCACCGGGACTAGCGGGGAGGTTGGGAGAGCAGTACTTC. Its protein is CATSSPGLAGRLGEQYF.

The chain recombines TRBV9 with TRBJ2-7, with a weak D call TRBD1 (6 bases). Germline assignment: CDR1 SGDLS and CDR2 YYNGEE. Trimming stripped 1 base from V and 2 bases from J, with 10 bases between. The CDR3 is 14 residues long. Here the CDR3 DNA reads TGTGCCAGCAGCGTAACCGGGACAACCTACGAGCAGTACTTC. Translation gives CASSVTGTTYEQYF.

This clone was seen a handful of times. V and J are TRBV6-5 and TRBJ2-1, with TRBD2 identical over 11 bases. Germline V gene sequence: CDR1 MNHEY, CDR2 SVGAGI. The CDR3 totals 13 residues. The junction had 6 bases not matched to a gene; V was cut back by 9 bases and J by 8 bases. The CDR3 coding sequence is TGTGCCAGTCATAGCGGGGGGGACGATGAGCAGTTCTTC. It specifies CASHSGGDDEQFF.

The CDR3 nucleotides are TGTGCCAGCAGACCAGACCCCGGAGGCGCATATGGCTACACCTTC. Encoded protein: CASRPDPGGAYGYTF. This rearrangement joins TRBV6-5 to TRBJ1-2; D unclear. V lost 6 bases and J lost 5, with 19 bases in between. The CDR3 totals 15 residues. Germline V gene data show CDR1 as MNHEY and CDR2 as SVGAGI.

The rearrangement joins TRBV5-1 to TRBJ1-4; D is unresolved. Germline V gene lookup returns CDR1 SGHRS and CDR2 YFSETQ. Trimming cost V 2 bases and J 3 bases, with 8 bases left between them. This CDR3 spans 14 amino acids. CDR3 sequence: CASSFNSPNEKLFF. Here the CDR3 DNA reads TGCGCCAGCAGCTTTAACAGTCCTAATGAAAAACTGTTTTTT.

The chain carries TRBV11-2 and TRBJ2-7; perhaps TRBD1 as D (6 bases). CDR1 is SGHAT, CDR2 FQNNGV, per germline. V dropped 1 base and J dropped 0 bases, with 10 bases sitting between them. This CDR3 is built from 15 residues. Here the CDR3 DNA reads TGTGCCAGCAGCTTAGGATGGGACACCTCCTACGAGCAGTACTTC. Translated: CASSLGWDTSYEQYF.

The chain recombines TRBV19 with TRBJ2-7, with TRBD2 matching over 10 bases. In germline, CDR1 is LNHDA, CDR2 SQIVND (reference sequence). The CDR3 contains 16 residues. After removal of 5 bases from V and 0 bases from J, the junction contained 7 bases not matched to a gene. CDR3 in amino acids: CASSPRTSGSSYEQYF. CDR3 DNA sequence: TGTGCCAGTAGTCCGCGGACTAGCGGTAGCTCCTACGAGCAGTACTTC.

The chain recombines TRBV4-2 with TRBJ1-6; possible D gene TRBD1, 6 bases. V shed 0 bases and J shed 3 bases, with 9 bases lying between them. The germline gives CDR1 LGHNA, CDR2 YNFKEQ. The CDR3 sequence is 16 residues long. In DNA form, the CDR3 reads TGTGCCAGCAGCCAAGATCGAGGGGGCTATAATTCACCCCTCCACTTT. Encoded protein: CASSQDRGGYNSPLHF.